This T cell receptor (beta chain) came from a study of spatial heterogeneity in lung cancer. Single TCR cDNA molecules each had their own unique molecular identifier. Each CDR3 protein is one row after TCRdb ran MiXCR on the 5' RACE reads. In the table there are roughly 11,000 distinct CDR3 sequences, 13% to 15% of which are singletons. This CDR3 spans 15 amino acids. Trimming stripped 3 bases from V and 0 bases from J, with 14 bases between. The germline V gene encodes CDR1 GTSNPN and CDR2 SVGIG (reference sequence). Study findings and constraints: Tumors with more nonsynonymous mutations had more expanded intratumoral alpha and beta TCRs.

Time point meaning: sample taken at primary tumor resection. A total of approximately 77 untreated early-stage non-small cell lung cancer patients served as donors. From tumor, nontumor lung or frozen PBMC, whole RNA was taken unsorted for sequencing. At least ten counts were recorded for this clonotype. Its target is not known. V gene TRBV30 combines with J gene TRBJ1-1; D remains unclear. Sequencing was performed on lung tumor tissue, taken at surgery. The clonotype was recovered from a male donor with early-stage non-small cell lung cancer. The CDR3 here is CAWRGRGGMNTEAFF. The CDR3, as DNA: TGTGCCTGGAGAGGTCGGGGAGGTATGAACACTGAAGCTTTCTTT.